The 10 T cell receptor beta chains in this list originate from one sample, sequenced in a study of shared clonotypes between healthy human individuals. The protocol was immunoSEQ multiplex PCR, while the TCRdb copy is restricted to in-frame clones and leaves out a portion. The table lists some 87,000 clones, 68% of them singletons, with roughly 52% in the top ten. Sequencing was performed on memory CD8+ T cells sorted from blood. Sample subset: CD45RO+ cells pooled with CCR7-negative TemRA cells. The receptor set was obtained from a man aged 25 to 40 in good health.

As concerns this clone: Other DNA variants within this sample encode the same CDR3. CDR3: CASSEEGAGNQPQHF. The DNA of the CDR3 is TGTGCCAGCAGTGAAGAGGGGGCCGGTAATCAGCCCCAGCATTTT. This rearrangement joins TRBV6-1 to TRBJ1-5; 7 bases line up with TRBD1. The CDR3 covers 15 residues. Germline CDR1 and CDR2: MNHNS and SASEGT. The trim removed 1 base at V and 4 bases at J, leaving 4 bases unmatched.

This rearrangement joins TRBV6-5 to TRBJ2-6; no definite D call. The CDR3 consists of 14 residues. The V gene lost 5 bases and the J gene lost 0 bases, with 5 bases spanning the gap. CDR1 is MNHEY, CDR2 SVGAGI, per germline. The CDR3 region has the DNA TGTGCCAGCAGTGGCGCCTCTGGGGCCAACGTCCTGACTTTC. Encoded protein: CASSGASGANVLTF.

This chain links TRBV7-2 with TRBJ2-2; 15 bases are shared with TRBD2. With 5 bases clipped from V and 5 bases from J, the junction kept 6 bases outside the gene matches. This CDR3 contains 17 residues. Germline V gene sequence: CDR1 SGHTA, CDR2 FQGNSA. The CDR3 loop is CASSHGTSGRRTGELFF. The CDR3 bases are TGTGCCAGCAGCCACGGGACTAGCGGGAGGAGAACCGGGGAGCTGTTTTTT. The complete variable domain, with remaining parts taken from reference TRBV7-2 and TRBJ2-2, reads GAGVSQSPSNKVTEKGKDVELRCDPISGHTALYWYRQSLGQGLEFLIYFQGNSAPDKSGLPSDRFSAERTGGSVSTLTIQRTQQEDSAVYLCASSHGTSGRRTGELFFGEGSRLTVL.

This CDR3 reads CASRDNSNQPQHF. The CDR3, as DNA: TGTGCCAGCAGGGACAATAGCAATCAGCCCCAGCATTTT. The V call is TRBV28, the J call TRBJ1-5, with D possibly matching TRBD1 (5 bases). V lost 6 bases and J 0 bases, leaving 6 bases between the germline ends. The CDR3 is 13 amino acids. Germline loops: CDR1 MDHEN, CDR2 SYDVKM. The variable domain in full, with the rest retrieved from reference TRBV28 and TRBJ1-5, is DVKVTQSSRYLVKRTGEKVFLECVQDMDHENMFWYRQDPGLGLRLIYFSYDVKMKEKGDIPEGYSVSREKKERFSLILESASTNQTSMYLCASRDNSNQPQHFGDGTRLSIL.

The genes are TRBV11-2 and TRBJ1-1; possible D gene TRBD1, 5 bases. Germline CDR1 is SGHAT and CDR2 is FQNNGV. The CDR3 runs to 15 residues. The V gene lost 8 bases and the J gene lost 3 bases, with 19 bases spanning the gap. CDR3 protein: CASLGQGRSYTEAFF. In DNA, the CDR3 is TGTGCCAGCCTGGGGCAGGGACGTTCTTACACTGAAGCTTTCTTT.

This clone has only a few counts. The chain joins TRBV5-4 to TRBJ1-1; the D gene is possibly TRBD1 (6 bases). Germline-derived CDR1 and CDR2 are SGHNT and YYREEE (reference sequence). This CDR3 contains 16 residues. V gave up 4 bases and J gave up 4 bases, with 20 bases separating them. CDR3 in amino acids: CASSRTQNRETTEAFF. The CDR3 DNA reads TGTGCCAGCAGCCGGACCCAGAACAGGGAGACCACTGAAGCTTTCTTT.

The chain joins TRBV19 to TRBJ2-2, with TRBD1 matching 7 bases. This CDR3 contains 15 residues. Germline CDR1 and CDR2: LNHDA and SQIVND (reference sequence). V shed 5 bases, J shed 6 bases, and the junction held 9 bases outside the gene matches. The CDR3 nucleotides read TGTGCCAGTAGTCCACCGACAGGGTTCGCCGGGGAGCTGTTTTTT. Encoded protein: CASSPPTGFAGELFF.

This clone came up many times. This rearrangement joins TRBV6-9 to TRBJ2-7; TRBD1 aligns across 11 bases. Trimming took 5 bases from V and 3 from J; bases not matched to a gene: 3. Germline V CDR1 and CDR2: MNHGY, SVAAGI. CDR3 length: 14 residues. The CDR3 reads CASSTGTGGYEQYF. The CDR3 bases are TGTGCCAGCAGTACCGGGACAGGGGGCTACGAGCAGTACTTC.

This clone was found a few times. The chain joins TRBV18 to TRBJ1-5; D gene uncertain. CDR1 is KGHSH and CDR2 is LQKENI in the germline V gene. The CDR3 covers 16 residues. V was pared by 2 bases and J by 2 bases, with 13 bases between. The CDR3 DNA reads TGTGCCAGCTCACCATCTGTGGGTGGCGGCAATCAGCCCCAGCATTTT. Translated: CASSPSVGGGNQPQHF.

This clone was observed a handful of times. The chain carries TRBV7-9 and TRBJ2-3; 12 bases are a match to TRBD2. This CDR3 has 15 residues. Germline trimming cut 4 bases from V and 4 bases from J; bases unmatched to any gene: 3. Germline V gives CDR1 SEHNR, CDR2 FQNEAQ (reference sequence). CDR3 nucleotides: TGTGCCAGCAGCTACCTAGCGGGAGGGCCAGATACGCAGTATTTT. Translating it yields CASSYLAGGPDTQYF.